The present T cell receptor beta chain was sequenced within a study of T-cell memory formation after mild COVID-19. Broader study findings: The study found contracting CD4+ clones mainly in CM and EM and contracting CD8+ clones in EMRA.

CDR3 length: 18 amino acids. Trimming stripped 0 bases from V and 0 bases from J, with 13 bases between. Germline CDR1 SGDLS, CDR2 YYNGEE. TCRdb re-analysed the 5' RACE reads in MiXCR, keeping a single row per CDR3 protein. Of roughly 200,000 distinct CDR3 sequences in the sample, over 9.5% are singletons; the top ten hold around 3.4%. With respect to this clonotype: Its matching antigen is unknown.

The chain couples TRBV9 to TRBJ2-6; a weak D match, TRBD1 (6 bases). This TCR derives from a man aged 18 to 29 who had mild COVID-19 (a few samples of this study predate the infection). Cell type and time point are not known. The sample comprised PBMCs or a T cell subset sorted from them (not recorded which). CDR3 in amino acids: CASSVVTGSASGANVLTF. CDR3 in DNA: TGTGCCAGCAGCGTAGTCACAGGGTCGGCCTCTGGGGCCAACGTCCTGACTTTC.